A selection of T cell receptor beta chains follows, all from one sample in a study of blood T cell repertoires in COVID-19. The repertoire was sequenced with immunoSEQ multiplex PCR; TCRdb's copy has only in-frame clones and lacks some. The sample yields about 320,000 clones, approximately 88% seen once. Sequenced input: peripheral blood. The receptors were sampled from a man between 18 and 29 years old who had recovered from COVID-19. The CDR3 runs from the conserved cysteine through the conserved F or W. Fields, in order: V gene, D gene, clone size, J gene, CDR3 DNA, CDR3 protein. D genes are given only for firm matches. Part of the rows lack a size; the others show once, few, many or a class for expanded clones.

TRBV4-3	.	.	TRBJ2-7	TGCGCCAGCAGCCAAGATCGGGGGACCTACGAGCAGTACTTC	CASSQDRGTYEQYF
TRBV6-2/TRBV6-3	.	.	TRBJ2-7	TGTGCCAGCAGTTCCAAATCCACCCCCGGGGCCTACGAGCAGTACTTC	CASSSKSTPGAYEQYF
TRBV7-9	TRBD1	.	TRBJ2-1	TGTGCCAGCAGTTTCGGACAGGGTTACAATGAGCAGTTCTTC	CASSFGQGYNEQFF
TRBV15	.	.	TRBJ1-5	TGTGCCACCAGCACCTATAGCAATCAGCCCCAGCATTTT	CATSTYSNQPQHF
TRBV18	.	.	TRBJ1-3	TGTGCCAGCTCACCAAGGGCCGGGAGCTCTGGAAACACCATATATTTT	CASSPRAGSSGNTIYF
TRBV7-9	TRBD1	.	TRBJ2-2	TGTGCCAGCAGCTTAGCACAGGGGGTGTCCGGGGAGCTGTTTTTT	CASSLAQGVSGELFF
TRBV4-1	.	.	TRBJ2-7	TGCGCCAGCAGCCAAGGTGGGCCGGTAATGATCCCATACGAGCAGTACTTC	CASSQGGPVMIPYEQYF
TRBV2	TRBD2	.	TRBJ2-2	TGTGCCAGCAGTGGACTAGCGGGTAACACCGGGGAGCTGTTTTTT	CASSGLAGNTGELFF
TRBV6-5	TRBD1	few	TRBJ2-1	TGTGCCAGCAGTTACGGGACAGGGGGTGATGAGCAGTTCTTC	CASSYGTGGDEQFF
TRBV11-2	TRBD1	few	TRBJ1-2	TGTGCCAGCAGTGATCGGGACAGGGAATCCTCTAACTATGGCTACACCTTC	CASSDRDRESSNYGYTF
TRBV6-2/TRBV6-3	TRBD1	once	TRBJ2-1	TGTGCCAGCAGTCAACCGGGACAGGGTCATCATGAGCAGTTCTTC	CASSQPGQGHHEQFF
TRBV9	.	.	TRBJ2-2	TGTGCCAGCAGCGTAGAGCCCGGGAGTACCGGGGAGCTGTTTTTT	CASSVEPGSTGELFF
TRBV2	.	.	TRBJ2-7	TGTGCCAGCACAGACTTACAGGGTATCTACGAGCAGTACTTC	CASTDLQGIYEQYF
TRBV6-1	.	.	TRBJ2-1	TGTGCCAGCAGTGAATGGAGGGACAATGAGCAGTTCTTC	CASSEWRDNEQFF
TRBV5-1	.	.	TRBJ2-1	TGCGCCAGCAGCTTGGCTCAGGCCCCGGCGAATGAGCAGTTCTTC	CASSLAQAPANEQFF
TRBV24-1	.	.	TRBJ2-3	TGTGCCACCAGCCCTGGGCCGGGGGGCACAGATACGCAGTATTTT	CATSPGPGGTDTQYF
TRBV18	TRBD2	.	TRBJ2-3	TGTGCCAGCTCACCACCGGTCGGGACTAGCGGGAGGGCTTATACGCAGTATTTT	CASSPPVGTSGRAYTQYF
TRBV6-1	.	.	TRBJ2-1	TGTGCCAGCAGTGAAGCGAAGGTGCGGCCCTGGAAAGATGAGCAGTTCTTC	CASSEAKVRPWKDEQFF
TRBV5-1	.	.	TRBJ2-2	TGCGCCAGCAGCTTACCTAGCACCGGGGAGCTGTTTTTT	CASSLPSTGELFF
TRBV10-3	TRBD2	.	TRBJ2-3	TGTGCCATCAGCGCGACTAGCGGGATTGGAGATACGCAGTATTTT	CAISATSGIGDTQYF
TRBV10-3	TRBD1	.	TRBJ2-5	TGTGCCATCAGTGACGGACAGGCAGAGACCCAGTACTTC	CAISDGQAETQYF
TRBV18	.	.	TRBJ2-6	TGTGCCAGCTCACCTCTCCTCGGGGGTGCTGGGGCCAACGTCCTGACTTTC	CASSPLLGGAGANVLTF
TRBV18	.	.	TRBJ2-2	TGTGCCAGCTCACGTCAGGGATCGAACACCGGGGAGCTGTTTTTT	CASSRQGSNTGELFF
TRBV18	.	few	TRBJ2-7	TGTGCCAGCGCCGGTTTGGGGGCCGAGCAGTACTTC	CASAGLGAEQYF
TRBV12-3/TRBV12-4	.	.	TRBJ1-1	TGTGCCAGCAGGTCCGGGGGGTACACTGAAGCTTTCTTT	CASRSGGYTEAFF
TRBV3-1/TRBV3-2	.	.	TRBJ1-3	TGTGCCAGCAGCCGCGAACAGATGGCAGGAAACACCATATATTTT	CASSREQMAGNTIYF
TRBV30	.	once	TRBJ1-1	TGTGCCTGGAGTGTACAGATCGCAGGGCAGGCTTTCTTT	CAWSVQIAGQAFF
TRBV7-9	TRBD1	.	TRBJ2-7	TGTGCCAGCAGCTCTCGACAGGGACCTATTTCCTACGAGCAGTACTTC	CASSSRQGPISYEQYF
TRBV5-4	.	.	TRBJ2-7	TGTGCCAGCACCTTCCGGGGAAAAGATCACGAGCAGTACTTC	CASTFRGKDHEQYF
TRBV12-3/TRBV12-4	.	once	TRBJ2-1	TGTGCCAGCAGTTTCGTCTATTACAATGAGCAGTTCTTC	CASSFVYYNEQFF
TRBV6-5	TRBD1	.	TRBJ2-2	TGTGCCAGTGGGGACAGGCCCCTGAACACCGGGGAGCTGTTTTTT	CASGDRPLNTGELFF
TRBV30	.	.	TRBJ1-6	TGTGCCTGGAGGGGGGGTAATTCACCCCTCCACTTT	CAWRGGNSPLHF
TRBV2	.	.	TRBJ2-3	TGTGCCAGCAGTGAAGTGGGGGGAGGCACAGATACGCAGTATTTT	CASSEVGGGTDTQYF
TRBV10-1	.	.	TRBJ2-7	TGCGCCAGCAGCGACGGACAGTCCTACGAGCAGTACTTC	CASSDGQSYEQYF
TRBV7-9	TRBD2	.	TRBJ2-2	TGTGCCAACGATCCGGGACTAGCGGGGGACGGGGAGCTGTTTTTT	CANDPGLAGDGELFF
TRBV7-9	TRBD1	.	TRBJ1-1	TGTGCCAGCAGCTTAGGGGACAGGGGAGCCACTGAAGCTTTCTTT	CASSLGDRGATEAFF
TRBV3-1/TRBV3-2	TRBD1	.	TRBJ2-2	TGTGCCAGCAGCCGAGCAGGGGGCAGGAACACCGGGGAGCTGTTTTTT	CASSRAGGRNTGELFF
TRBV21-1	.	.	TRBJ1-1	TGTGCCAGCAGCAAAGTCCGGGGGAGAGAAACTGAAGCTTTCTTT	CASSKVRGRETEAFF
TRBV29-1	.	.	TRBJ2-5	TGCAGCGTCACCGGTCCGTCAGGGACCCAGTACTTC	CSVTGPSGTQYF